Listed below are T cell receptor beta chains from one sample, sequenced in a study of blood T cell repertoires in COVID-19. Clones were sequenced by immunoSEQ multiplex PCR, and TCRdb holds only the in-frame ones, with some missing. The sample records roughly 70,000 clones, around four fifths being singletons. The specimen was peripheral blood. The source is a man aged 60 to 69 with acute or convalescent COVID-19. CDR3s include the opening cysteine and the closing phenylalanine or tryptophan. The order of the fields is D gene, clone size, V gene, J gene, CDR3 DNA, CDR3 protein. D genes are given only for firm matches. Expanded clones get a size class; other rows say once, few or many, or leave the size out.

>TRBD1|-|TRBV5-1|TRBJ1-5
TGCGCCAGCAGCTTGGAGGGACAGGGAGATCAGCCCCAGCATTTT
CASSLEGQGDQPQHF
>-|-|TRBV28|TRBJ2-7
TGTGCCAGCAGCCTCCGCGGGGAGCAGTACTTC
CASSLRGEQYF
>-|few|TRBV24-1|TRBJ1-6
TGTGCCACCAGTGCCCCACTCCCCTGGGCGAATTCACCCCTCCACTTT
CATSAPLPWANSPLHF
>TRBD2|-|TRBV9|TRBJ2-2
TGTGCCAGCAGCCTCTTCGGGGGGGCGGGCGGGGAGCTGTTTTTT
CASSLFGGAGGELFF
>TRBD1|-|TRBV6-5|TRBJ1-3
TGTGCCAGCCACCCCGGGACAGACTCTGGAAACACCATATATTTT
CASHPGTDSGNTIYF
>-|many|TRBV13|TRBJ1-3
TGTGCCAGCAGCTTAGGAATGCGTGACACCATATATTTT
CASSLGMRDTIYF
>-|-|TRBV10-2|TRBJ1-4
TGCGCCAGCAGTGACGGGGTTACGGAAAAACTGTTTTTT
CASSDGVTEKLFF
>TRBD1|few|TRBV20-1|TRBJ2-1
TGCAGTGCTGAGGGGGACAGGTGGCAGTTCTTC
CSAEGDRWQFF
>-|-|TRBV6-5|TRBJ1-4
TGTGCCAGCAGTTACTCGCGGCGGGATGAAAAACTGTTTTTT
CASSYSRRDEKLFF
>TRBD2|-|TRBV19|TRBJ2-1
TGTGCCAGTAGTACCCTCTTCCGAAGGGACTATAGCTACAATGAGCAGTTCTTC
CASSTLFRRDYSYNEQFF
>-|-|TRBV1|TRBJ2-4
TGCACCAGCAGCCAAGGACTAGCCAAAAACATTCAGTACTTC
CTSSQGLAKNIQYF
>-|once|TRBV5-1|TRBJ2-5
TGCGCCAGCAGCGGGGGGAAAGAGACCCAGTACTTC
CASSGGKETQYF
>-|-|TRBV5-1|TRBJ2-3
TGCGCCAGCAGCCGGGAAAGCACAGATACGCAGTATTTT
CASSRESTDTQYF
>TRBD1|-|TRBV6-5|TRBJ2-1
TGTGCCAGCAAGGGGGCGCTGTCCTACAATGAGCAGTTCTTC
CASKGALSYNEQFF
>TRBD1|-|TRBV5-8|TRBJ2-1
TGTGCCAGCAGCTTGAGGACAGGGATTGAGCAGTTCTTC
CASSLRTGIEQFF
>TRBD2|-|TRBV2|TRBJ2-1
TGTGCCAGCAGGGGGGGGACTAGCGACTCCTACAATGAGCAGTTCTTC
CASRGGTSDSYNEQFF
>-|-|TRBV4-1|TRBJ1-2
TGCGCCAGCAGCCAAGATCGGGTGATTAACTATGGCTACACCTTC
CASSQDRVINYGYTF
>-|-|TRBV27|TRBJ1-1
TGTGCCAGCAGTTTAGGATCGGAGGTCACTGAAGCTTTCTTT
CASSLGSEVTEAFF
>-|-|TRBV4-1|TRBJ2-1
TGCGCCAGCAGCCAAGTTGAGGGAGCCTACAATGAGCAGTTCTTC
CASSQVEGAYNEQFF
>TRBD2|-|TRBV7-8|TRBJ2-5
TGTGCCAGCAGCTTAGTGGGGGGGGTCAGGGAGACCCAGTACTTC
CASSLVGGVRETQYF
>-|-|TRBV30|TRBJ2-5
TGTGCCTGGAGTCCCCTAAGGGGAGAGACCCAGTACTTC
CAWSPLRGETQYF
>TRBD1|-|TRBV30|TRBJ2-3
TGTGCCTGGAGTAAGGGGGCTTTCACAGATACGCAGTATTTT
CAWSKGAFTDTQYF
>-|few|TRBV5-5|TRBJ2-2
TGTGCCAGCAGCCCGGGTGGAGGGGGCGGCACCGGGGAGCTGTTTTTT
CASSPGGGGGTGELFF
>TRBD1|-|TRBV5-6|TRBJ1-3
TGTGCCAGCCGCTACAGGGGCCCCGGGGACACCATATATTTT
CASRYRGPGDTIYF
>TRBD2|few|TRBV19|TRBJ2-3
TGTGCCAGTAGTGGGGGACTAGCGGGGGGCCACCCTAGCACAGATACGCAGTATTTT
CASSGGLAGGHPSTDTQYF
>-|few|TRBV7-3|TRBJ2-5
TGTGCCAGCAGCCGAGGAGTTGAAGAGACCCAGTACTTC
CASSRGVEETQYF
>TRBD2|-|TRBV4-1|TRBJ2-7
TGCGCCAGCAGCCCCTTGGGACTAACCTACGAGCAGTACTTC
CASSPLGLTYEQYF
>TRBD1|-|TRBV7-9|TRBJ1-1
TGTGCCAGCAGCTCGACAGGGGCAAACACTGAAGCTTTCTTT
CASSSTGANTEAFF
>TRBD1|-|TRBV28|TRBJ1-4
TGTGCCAGCAGCACCGGGACAGGGAATGAAAAACTGTTTTTT
CASSTGTGNEKLFF
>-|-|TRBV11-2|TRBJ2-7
TGTGCCAGCAGCTTAGGGGCAGGGGCCCGCTACGAGCAGTACTTC
CASSLGAGARYEQYF
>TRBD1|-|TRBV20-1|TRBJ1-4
TGCAGTGCTAGTGGGGACAGGGCGGAGGAAAAACTGTTTTTT
CSASGDRAEEKLFF
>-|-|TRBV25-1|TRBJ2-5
TGTGCCAGCAGTGAAAGCCCCGGACAAGGTCAAGAGACCCAGTACTTC
CASSESPGQGQETQYF
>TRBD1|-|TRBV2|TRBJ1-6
TGTGCCAGCAGAAAGACAGGGGAGGCTTCACCCCTCCACTTT
CASRKTGEASPLHF
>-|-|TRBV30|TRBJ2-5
TGTGCCTGGAGTGTAGGGAGTCGGGAGACCCAGTACTTC
CAWSVGSRETQYF
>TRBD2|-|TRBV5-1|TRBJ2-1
TGCGCCAGCAGCAGCAGACTAGCGGGAGTTACCTACAATGAGCAGTTCTTC
CASSSRLAGVTYNEQFF
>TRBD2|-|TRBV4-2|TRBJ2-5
TGTGCCAGCAGCCAAGCCCCGGCTAGCGGGGGAGAGACCCAGTACTTC
CASSQAPASGGETQYF
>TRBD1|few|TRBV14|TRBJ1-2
TGTGCCAGCAGCCAAACTCCGACAGGGCCCTATGGCTACACCTTC
CASSQTPTGPYGYTF
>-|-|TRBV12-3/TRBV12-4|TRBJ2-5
TGTGCCAGCAGTTTACTCCAAGAGACCCAGTACTTC
CASSLLQETQYF
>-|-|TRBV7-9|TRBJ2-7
TGTGCCAGCAGCCCCTCGAGCTCCTACGAGCAGTACTTC
CASSPSSSYEQYF
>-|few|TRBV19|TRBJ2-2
TGTGCCAGTAGTATAGGAAACCCGGGGTACACCGGGGAGCTGTTTTTT
CASSIGNPGYTGELFF
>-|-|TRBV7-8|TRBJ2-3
TGTGCCAGCAGCCCCAAAGAAGGCAGGGTGGATACGCAGTATTTT
CASSPKEGRVDTQYF
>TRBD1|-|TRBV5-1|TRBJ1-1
TGCGCCAGCAGCTTTTCCGCAGGGGGCGTGAACACTGAAGCTTTCTTT
CASSFSAGGVNTEAFF
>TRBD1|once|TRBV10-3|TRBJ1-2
TGTGCCATCTCTCCTGTGACAGGGGGATCTAACTATGGCTACACCTTC
CAISPVTGGSNYGYTF
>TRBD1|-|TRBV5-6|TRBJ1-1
TGTGCCAGCAGCCCGGGGGACAGCCCGGGACCTACTTTCTTT
CASSPGDSPGPTFF
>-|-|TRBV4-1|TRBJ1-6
TGCGCCAGCAGCCAAGTATGGGCCCCGGATTCACCCCTCCACTTT
CASSQVWAPDSPLHF
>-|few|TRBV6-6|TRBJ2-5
TGTGCCAGCAGCAAACGGGAGACGGAGACCCAGTACTTC
CASSKRETETQYF
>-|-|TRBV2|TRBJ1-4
TGTGCCAGCACTCGGGGGAGGACTAATGAAAAACTGTTTTTT
CASTRGRTNEKLFF
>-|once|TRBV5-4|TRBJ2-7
TGTGCCAGCAGCTTGGCCCAGACTAGGGACGAGCAGTACTTC
CASSLAQTRDEQYF
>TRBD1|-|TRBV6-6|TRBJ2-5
TGTGCCAGCAGTACACAGGGGGAAGAGACCCAGTACTTC
CASSTQGEETQYF
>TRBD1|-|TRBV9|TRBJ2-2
TGTGCCAGCAGCGATCCGGGACAGACGGCGAACACCGGGGAGCTGTTTTTT
CASSDPGQTANTGELFF
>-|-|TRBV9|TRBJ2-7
TGTGCCAGCAGCGTAGGCAGGGGGGACTACGAGCAGTACTTC
CASSVGRGDYEQYF
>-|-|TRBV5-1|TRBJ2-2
TGCGCCAGCAGCTTGGAGACTGACACCGGGGAGCTGTTTTTT
CASSLETDTGELFF
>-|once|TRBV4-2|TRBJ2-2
TGTGCCAGCAGCCAAAGGGGGCTAGCGGGGAACACCGGGGAGCTGTTTTTT
CASSQRGLAGNTGELFF
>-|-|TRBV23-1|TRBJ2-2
TGCGCCAGCCCCCGCGGCATGAACACCGGGGAGCTGTTTTTT
CASPRGMNTGELFF
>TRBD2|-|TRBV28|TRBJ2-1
TGTGCCAGCAGTTGGGAGGGTGAGCAGTTCTTC
CASSWEGEQFF
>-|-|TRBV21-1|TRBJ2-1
TGTGCCAGCAGCAAATGGAAGTTAATTGATGGGACAGTCCGACCGAATGAGCAGTTCTTC
CASSKWKLIDGTVRPNEQFF
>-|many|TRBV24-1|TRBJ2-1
TGTGCCACCAGTGACTTTAGCAATGAGCAGTTCTTC
CATSDFSNEQFF
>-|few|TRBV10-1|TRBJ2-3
TGCGCCAGCAGTGCTCCAGATACAGATACGCAGTATTTT
CASSAPDTDTQYF